Sequencing of this TCR beta chain was carried out in a study of metastatic and nonmetastatic thyroid tumors. As for the study in general: Peripheral blood and tumor or nodule samples from malignant and benign thyroid patients were compared.

Study-level results: Malignant thyroid tumors reportedly had TCR beta diversity that was significantly higher than in benign nodules, in blood and tumor.

The CDR3 spans 15 residues. V was shortened by 1 base and J by 5 bases, with 15 bases between the two germline ends. Germline-derived CDR1 and CDR2 are DFQATT and SNEGSKA (reference sequence). No treatment of any kind had been given to any patient before thyroid surgery. Original data processing: For papillary thyroid cancer, a distant-metastasis classifier was constructed from CDR3 differences observed across clinicopathological groups. TCRdb re-called clones from the PCR reads using MiXCR. For this entry, the V and J calls and clone size follow TCRdb and not the study's own pipeline. The sample includes under 8,000 clones, roughly a quarter of them seen just once. Remarks on this clone: Its antigen is not identified.

V gene TRBV20-1 combines with J gene TRBJ1-5; possible D gene TRBD1, 6 bases. This TCR derives from a male donor with papillary thyroid cancer or a benign thyroid nodule (not recorded which). Some clones in this sample may be carry-over from other donors' samples. The sample comprised adjacent normal tissue. Here the CDR3 DNA reads TGCAGTGCTAGAGGAGGAGGGGGTAGGGATCAGCCCCAGCATTTT. Its translation: CSARGGGGRDQPQHF.